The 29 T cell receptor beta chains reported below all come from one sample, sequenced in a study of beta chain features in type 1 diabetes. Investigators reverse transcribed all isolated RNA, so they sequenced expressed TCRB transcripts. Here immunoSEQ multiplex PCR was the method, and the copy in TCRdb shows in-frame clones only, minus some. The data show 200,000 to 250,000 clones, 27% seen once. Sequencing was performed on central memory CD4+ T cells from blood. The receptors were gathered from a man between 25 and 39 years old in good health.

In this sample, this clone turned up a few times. The CDR3 spells CASSKGGTSEQFF. CDR3 coding DNA: TGTGCCAGCAGCAAAGGAGGGACCAGTGAGCAGTTCTTC. The genes are TRBV21-1 and TRBJ2-1. TRBV21-1 is labeled a pseudogene. The CDR3 runs to 13 residues.

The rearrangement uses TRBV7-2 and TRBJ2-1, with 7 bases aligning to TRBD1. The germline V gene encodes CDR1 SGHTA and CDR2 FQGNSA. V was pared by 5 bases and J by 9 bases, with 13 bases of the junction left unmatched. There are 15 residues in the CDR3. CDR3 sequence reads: CASSLISGTDIEQFF. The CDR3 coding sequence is TGTGCCAGCAGCCTTATATCCGGGACAGATATTGAGCAGTTCTTC.

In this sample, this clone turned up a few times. The CDR3 reads CASSQDETSGSLYYNEQFF. In DNA, the CDR3 is TGCGCCAGCAGCCAAGATGAGACTAGCGGGAGTTTGTACTACAATGAGCAGTTCTTC. V and J are TRBV4-3 and TRBJ2-1, with TRBD2 identical over 12 bases. The CDR3 has 19 amino acids. Per the germline V gene, CDR1 is LGHNA and CDR2 is YSLEER. The trim removed 0 bases at V and 3 bases at J, leaving 9 bases unmatched.

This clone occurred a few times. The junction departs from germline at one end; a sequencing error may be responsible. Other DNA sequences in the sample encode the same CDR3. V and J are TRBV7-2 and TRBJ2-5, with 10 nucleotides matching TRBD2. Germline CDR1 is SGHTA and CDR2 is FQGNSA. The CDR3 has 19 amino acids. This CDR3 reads CASRPNMPASGGSQETQYF. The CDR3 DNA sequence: TGCGCCAGCAGACCTAATATGCCCGCTAGCGGGGGCTCCCAAGAGACCCAGTACTTC. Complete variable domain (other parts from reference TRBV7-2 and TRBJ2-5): GAGVSQSPSNKVTEKGKDVELRCDPISGHTALYWYRQSLGQGLEFLIYFQGNSAPDKSGLPSDRFSAERTGGSVSTLTIQRTQQEDSAVYLCASRPNMPASGGSQETQYFGPGTRLLVL.

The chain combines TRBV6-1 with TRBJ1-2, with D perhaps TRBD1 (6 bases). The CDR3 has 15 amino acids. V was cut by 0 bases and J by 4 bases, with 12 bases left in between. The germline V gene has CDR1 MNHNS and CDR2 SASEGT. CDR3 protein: CASSEAGGASYGYTF. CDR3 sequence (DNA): TGTGCCAGCAGTGAAGCAGGGGGAGCGAGCTATGGCTACACCTTC.

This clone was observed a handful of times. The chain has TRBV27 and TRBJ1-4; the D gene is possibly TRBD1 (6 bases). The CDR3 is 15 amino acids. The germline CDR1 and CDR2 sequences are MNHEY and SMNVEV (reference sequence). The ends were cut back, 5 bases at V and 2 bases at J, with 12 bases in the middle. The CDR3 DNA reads TGTGCCAGCAGTACACGACAGGAGACTAATGAAAAACTGTTTTTT. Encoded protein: CASSTRQETNEKLFF.

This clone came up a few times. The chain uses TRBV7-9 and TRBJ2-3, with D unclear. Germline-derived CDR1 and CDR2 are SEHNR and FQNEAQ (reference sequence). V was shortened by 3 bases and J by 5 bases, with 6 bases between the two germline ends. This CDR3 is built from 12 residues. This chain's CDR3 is CASSLPLDTQYF. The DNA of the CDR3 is TGTGCCAGCAGCTTGCCCTTAGATACGCAGTATTTT.

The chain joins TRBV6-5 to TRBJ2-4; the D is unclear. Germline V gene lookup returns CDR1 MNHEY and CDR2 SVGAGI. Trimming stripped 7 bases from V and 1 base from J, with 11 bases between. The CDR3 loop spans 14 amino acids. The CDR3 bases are TGTGCCAGCAACGGTTCGGATGCCAAAAACATTCAGTACTTC. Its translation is CASNGSDAKNIQYF.

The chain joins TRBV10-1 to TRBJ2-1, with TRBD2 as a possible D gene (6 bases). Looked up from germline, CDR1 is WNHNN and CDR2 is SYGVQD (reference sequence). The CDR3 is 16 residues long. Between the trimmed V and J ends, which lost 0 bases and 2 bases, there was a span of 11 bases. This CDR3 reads CASSESNRGAYNEQFF. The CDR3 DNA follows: TGCGCCAGCAGTGAGTCGAATCGCGGGGCCTACAATGAGCAGTTCTTC.

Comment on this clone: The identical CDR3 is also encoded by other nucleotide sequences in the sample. This CDR3 reads CASSRPSSYEQYF. CDR3 in DNA: TGTGCCAGCAGTCGGCCGAGCTCCTACGAGCAGTACTTC. V is TRBV11-2 and J is TRBJ2-7; no clear D gene. Germline CDR1 SGHAT, CDR2 FQNNGV. CDR3 length: 13 residues. The V gene lost 6 bases and the J gene lost 0 bases, with 9 bases spanning the gap.

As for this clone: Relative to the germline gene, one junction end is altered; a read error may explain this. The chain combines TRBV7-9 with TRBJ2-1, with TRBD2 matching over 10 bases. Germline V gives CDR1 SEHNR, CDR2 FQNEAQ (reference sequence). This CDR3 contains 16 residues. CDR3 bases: TGTGCCAGCAGATTAGCGGGAGGAATCGGATGGGATGAGCAGTTCTTC. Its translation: CASRLAGGIGWDEQFF. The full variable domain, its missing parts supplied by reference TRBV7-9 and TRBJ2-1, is DTGVSQNPRHKITKRGQNVTFRCDPISEHNRLYWYRQTLGQGPEFLTYFQNEAQLEKSRLLSDRFSAERPKGSFSTLEIQRTEQGDSAMYLCASRLAGGIGWDEQFFGPGTRLTVL.

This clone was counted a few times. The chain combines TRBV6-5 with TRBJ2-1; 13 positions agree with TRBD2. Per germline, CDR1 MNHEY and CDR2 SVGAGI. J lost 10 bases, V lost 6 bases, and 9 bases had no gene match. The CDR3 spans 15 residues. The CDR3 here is CASSPRLAGGGEQFF. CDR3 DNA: TGTGCCAGCAGCCCGAGACTAGCGGGGGGCGGGGAGCAGTTCTTC.

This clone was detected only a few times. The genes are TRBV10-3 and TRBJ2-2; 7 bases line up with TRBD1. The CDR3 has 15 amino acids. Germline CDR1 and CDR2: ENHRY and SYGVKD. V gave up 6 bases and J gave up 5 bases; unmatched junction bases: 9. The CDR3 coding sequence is TGTGCCATCAGAGGGACAGATACTTATACCGGGGAGCTGTTTTTT. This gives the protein CAIRGTDTYTGELFF.

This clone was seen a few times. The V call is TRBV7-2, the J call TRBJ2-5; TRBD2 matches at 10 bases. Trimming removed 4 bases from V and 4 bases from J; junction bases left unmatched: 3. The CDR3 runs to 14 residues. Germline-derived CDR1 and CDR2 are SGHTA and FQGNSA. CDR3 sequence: CASSSGLAIETQYF. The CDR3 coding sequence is TGTGCCAGCAGCTCGGGACTAGCGATAGAGACCCAGTACTTC.

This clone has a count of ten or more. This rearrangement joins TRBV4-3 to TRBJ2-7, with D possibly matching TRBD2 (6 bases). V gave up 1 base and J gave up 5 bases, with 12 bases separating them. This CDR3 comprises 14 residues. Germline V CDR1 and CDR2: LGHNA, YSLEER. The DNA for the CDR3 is TGCGCCAGCAGCCAAGTGGGCGGGGCCCACGAGCAGTACTTC. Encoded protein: CASSQVGGAHEQYF.

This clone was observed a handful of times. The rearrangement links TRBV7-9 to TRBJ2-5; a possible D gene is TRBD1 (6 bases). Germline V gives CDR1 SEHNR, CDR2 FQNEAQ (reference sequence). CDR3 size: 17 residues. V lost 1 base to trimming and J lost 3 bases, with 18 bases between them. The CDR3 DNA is TGTGCCAGCAGCTTAGGAAACCCACAGGGAATCGAAGAGACCCAGTACTTC. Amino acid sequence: CASSLGNPQGIEETQYF.

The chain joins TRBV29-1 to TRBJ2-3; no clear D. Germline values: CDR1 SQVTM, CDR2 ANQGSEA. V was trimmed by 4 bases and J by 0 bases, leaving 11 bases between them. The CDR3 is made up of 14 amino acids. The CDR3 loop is CSVVPPTSTDTQYF. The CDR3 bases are TGCAGCGTTGTGCCCCCGACTAGCACAGATACGCAGTATTTT.

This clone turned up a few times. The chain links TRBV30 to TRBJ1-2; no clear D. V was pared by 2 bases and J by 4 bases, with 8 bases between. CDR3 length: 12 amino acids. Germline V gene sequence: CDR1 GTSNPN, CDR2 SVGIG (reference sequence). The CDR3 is CAWSLERYGYTF. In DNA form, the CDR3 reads TGTGCCTGGAGTCTTGAGCGCTATGGCTACACCTTC.

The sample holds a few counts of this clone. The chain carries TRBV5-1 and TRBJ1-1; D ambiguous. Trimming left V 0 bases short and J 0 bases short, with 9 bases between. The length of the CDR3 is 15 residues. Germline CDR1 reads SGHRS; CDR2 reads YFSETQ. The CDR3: CASSLDAGMNTEAFF. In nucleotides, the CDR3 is TGCGCCAGCAGCTTGGACGCAGGCATGAACACTGAAGCTTTCTTT.

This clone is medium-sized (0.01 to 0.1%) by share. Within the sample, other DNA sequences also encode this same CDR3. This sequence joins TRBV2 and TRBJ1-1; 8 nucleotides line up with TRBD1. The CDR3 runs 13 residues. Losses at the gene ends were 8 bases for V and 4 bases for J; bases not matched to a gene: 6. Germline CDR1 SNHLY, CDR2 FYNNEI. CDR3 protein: CASGGDRGTEAFF. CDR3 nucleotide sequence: TGTGCCAGCGGTGGCGACAGGGGCACTGAAGCTTTCTTT.

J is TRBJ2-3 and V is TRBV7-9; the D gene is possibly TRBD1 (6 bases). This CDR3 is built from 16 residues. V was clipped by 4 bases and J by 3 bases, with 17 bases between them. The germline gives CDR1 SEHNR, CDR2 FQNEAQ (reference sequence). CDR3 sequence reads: CASSSRQVVGTDTQYF. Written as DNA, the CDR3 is TGTGCCAGCAGCTCCAGACAGGTAGTCGGGACAGATACGCAGTATTTT.

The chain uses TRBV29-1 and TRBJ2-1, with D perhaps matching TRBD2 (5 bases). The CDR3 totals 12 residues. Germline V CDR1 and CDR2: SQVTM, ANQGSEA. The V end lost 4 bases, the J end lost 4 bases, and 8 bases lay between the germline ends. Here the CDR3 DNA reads TGCAGCGTTGGTCGGGGATACAATGAGCAGTTCTTC. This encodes CSVGRGYNEQFF.

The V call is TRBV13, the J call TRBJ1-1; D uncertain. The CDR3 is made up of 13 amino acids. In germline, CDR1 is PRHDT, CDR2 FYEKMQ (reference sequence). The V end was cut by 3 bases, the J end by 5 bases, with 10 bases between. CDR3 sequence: CASSFARGTEAFF. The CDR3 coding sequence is TGTGCCAGCAGCTTTGCCCGTGGGACTGAAGCTTTCTTT.

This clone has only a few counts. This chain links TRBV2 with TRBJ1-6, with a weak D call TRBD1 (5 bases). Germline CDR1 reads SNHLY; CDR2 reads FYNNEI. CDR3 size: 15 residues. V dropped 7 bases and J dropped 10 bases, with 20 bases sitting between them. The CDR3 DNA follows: TGTGCCAGCACCGCACTCGAGACAGTCGCCTCACCCCTCCACTTT. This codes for CASTALETVASPLHF.

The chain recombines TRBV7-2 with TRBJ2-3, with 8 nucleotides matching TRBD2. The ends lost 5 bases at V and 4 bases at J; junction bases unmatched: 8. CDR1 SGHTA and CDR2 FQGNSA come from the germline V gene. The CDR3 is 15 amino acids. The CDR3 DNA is TGTGCCAGCAGCCTCCGGAGCGGGAGTTCAGATACGCAGTATTTT. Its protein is CASSLRSGSSDTQYF.

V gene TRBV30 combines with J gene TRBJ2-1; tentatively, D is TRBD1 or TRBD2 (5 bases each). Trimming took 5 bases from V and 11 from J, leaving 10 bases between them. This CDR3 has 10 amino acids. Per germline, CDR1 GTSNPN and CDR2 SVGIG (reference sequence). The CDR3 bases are TGTGCCTGGGGGACGGAGAAGCAGTTCTTC. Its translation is CAWGTEKQFF.

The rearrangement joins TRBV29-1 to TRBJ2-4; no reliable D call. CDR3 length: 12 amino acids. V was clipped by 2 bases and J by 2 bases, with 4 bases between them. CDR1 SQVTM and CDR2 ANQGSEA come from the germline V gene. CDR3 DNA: TGCAGCGTTGAATGGCCCAAAAACATTCAGTACTTC. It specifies CSVEWPKNIQYF.

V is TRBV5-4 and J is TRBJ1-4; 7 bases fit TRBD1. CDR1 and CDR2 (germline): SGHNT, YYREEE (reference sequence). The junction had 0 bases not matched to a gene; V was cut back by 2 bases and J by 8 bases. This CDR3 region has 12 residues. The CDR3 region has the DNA TGTGCCAGCAGCTTACAGGGGGAAAAACTGTTTTTT. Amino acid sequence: CASSLQGEKLFF.

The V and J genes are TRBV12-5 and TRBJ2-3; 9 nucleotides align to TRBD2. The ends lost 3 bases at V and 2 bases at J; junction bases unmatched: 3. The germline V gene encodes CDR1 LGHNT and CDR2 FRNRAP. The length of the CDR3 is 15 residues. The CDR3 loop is CASGFSSGVTDTQYF. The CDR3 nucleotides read TGTGCTAGTGGTTTCTCTAGCGGGGTCACAGATACGCAGTATTTT.